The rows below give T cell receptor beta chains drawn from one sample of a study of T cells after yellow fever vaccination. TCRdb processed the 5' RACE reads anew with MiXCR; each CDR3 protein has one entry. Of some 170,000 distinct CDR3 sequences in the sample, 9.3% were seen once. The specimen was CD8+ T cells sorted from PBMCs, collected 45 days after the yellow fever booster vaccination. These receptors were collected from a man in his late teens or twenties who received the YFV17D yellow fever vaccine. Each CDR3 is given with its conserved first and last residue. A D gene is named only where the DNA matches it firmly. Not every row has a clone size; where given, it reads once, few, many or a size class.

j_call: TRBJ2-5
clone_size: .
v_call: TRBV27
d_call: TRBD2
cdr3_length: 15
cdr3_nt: TGTGCCAGCAGTTCCGGGGTAGCGGGGGTAGTGACCCAGTACTTC
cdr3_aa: CASSSGVAGVVTQYF

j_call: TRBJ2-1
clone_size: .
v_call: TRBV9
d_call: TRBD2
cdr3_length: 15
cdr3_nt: TGTGCCAGCAGCGGACGGGGGGGCCGCCGCAATGAGCAGTTCTTC
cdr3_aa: CASSGRGGRRNEQFF

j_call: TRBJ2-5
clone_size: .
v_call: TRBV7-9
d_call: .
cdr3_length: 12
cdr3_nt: TGTGCCAGCATCACGACGGGGGAGACCCAGTACTTC
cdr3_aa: CASITTGETQYF

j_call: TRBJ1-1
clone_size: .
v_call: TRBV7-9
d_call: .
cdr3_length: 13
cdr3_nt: TGTGCCAGCAGCGTCCAAAACGGAGTTGAAGCTTTCTTT
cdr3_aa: CASSVQNGVEAFF

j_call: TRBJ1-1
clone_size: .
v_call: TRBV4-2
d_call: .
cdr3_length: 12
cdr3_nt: TGTGCCAGCAGCTCGTGGGACACTGAAGCTTTCTTT
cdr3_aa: CASSSWDTEAFF

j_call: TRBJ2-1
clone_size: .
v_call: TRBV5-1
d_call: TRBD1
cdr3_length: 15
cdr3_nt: TGCGCCAGCAGCTTGGCCGGGACAGGGGCCAATGAGCAGTTCTTC
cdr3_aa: CASSLAGTGANEQFF

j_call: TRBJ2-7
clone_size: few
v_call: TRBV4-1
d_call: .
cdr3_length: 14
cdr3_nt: TGCGCCAGCAGCCAAGGGCTGGGTTCCTACGAGCAGTACTTC
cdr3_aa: CASSQGLGSYEQYF

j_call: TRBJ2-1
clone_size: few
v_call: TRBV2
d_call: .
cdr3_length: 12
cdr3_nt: TGTGCCAGCGTCGACTCCTACAATGAGCAGTTCTTC
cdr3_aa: CASVDSYNEQFF

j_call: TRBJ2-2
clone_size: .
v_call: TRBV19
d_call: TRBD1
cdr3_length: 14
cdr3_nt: TGTGCCAGCGAACAGGGGGCGCTGACCGGGGAGCTGTTTTTT
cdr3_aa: CASEQGALTGELFF

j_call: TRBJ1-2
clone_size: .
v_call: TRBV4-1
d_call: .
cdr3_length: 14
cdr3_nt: TGCGCCAGCAGCCAAGAGTCACTTGCCTATGGCTACACCTTC
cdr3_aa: CASSQESLAYGYTF

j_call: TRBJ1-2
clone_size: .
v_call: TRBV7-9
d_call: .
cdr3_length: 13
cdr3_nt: TGTGCCAGCAGCTTCCTGGGCGGGTATGGCTACACCTTC
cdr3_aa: CASSFLGGYGYTF

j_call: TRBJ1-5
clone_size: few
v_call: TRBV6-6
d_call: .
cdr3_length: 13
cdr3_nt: TGTGCCAGCAGGCCAGGGGAATTTCAGCCCCAGCATTTT
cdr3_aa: CASRPGEFQPQHF

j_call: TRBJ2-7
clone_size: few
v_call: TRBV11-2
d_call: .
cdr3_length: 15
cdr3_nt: TGTGCCAGCCGTGACCTGAGGGTGCTATCCTACGAGCAGTACTTC
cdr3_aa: CASRDLRVLSYEQYF

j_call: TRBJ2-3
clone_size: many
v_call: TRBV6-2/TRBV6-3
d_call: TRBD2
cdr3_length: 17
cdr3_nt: TGTGCCAGCAGTTACCCCCCGCTAGCGGATTCCACAGATACGCAGTATTTT
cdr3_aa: CASSYPPLADSTDTQYF

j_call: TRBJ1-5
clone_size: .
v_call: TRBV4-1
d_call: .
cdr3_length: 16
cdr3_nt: TGCGCCAGCAGCCAAGATCCCGGGGGCGCGCATCAGCCCCAGCATTTT
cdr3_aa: CASSQDPGGAHQPQHF

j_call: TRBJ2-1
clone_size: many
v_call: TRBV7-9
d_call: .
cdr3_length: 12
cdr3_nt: TGTGCCAGCAGCTTAGTGGGGGGTGAGCAGTTCTTC
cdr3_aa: CASSLVGGEQFF

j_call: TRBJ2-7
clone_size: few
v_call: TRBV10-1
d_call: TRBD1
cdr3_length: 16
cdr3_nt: TGCGCCAGCAGTGCGACTTCTGGGACAGGGGCCTACGAGCAGTACTTC
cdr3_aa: CASSATSGTGAYEQYF

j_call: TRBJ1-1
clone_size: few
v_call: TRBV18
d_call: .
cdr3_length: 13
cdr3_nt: TGTGCCAGCTCACCAGGAAAGTTCTCTGAAGCTTTCTTT
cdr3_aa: CASSPGKFSEAFF

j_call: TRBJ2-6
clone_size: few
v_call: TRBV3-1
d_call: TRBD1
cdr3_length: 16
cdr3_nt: TGTGCCAGCAGCCAAAGACAGGGGATTGGGGCCAACGTCCTGACTTTC
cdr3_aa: CASSQRQGIGANVLTF

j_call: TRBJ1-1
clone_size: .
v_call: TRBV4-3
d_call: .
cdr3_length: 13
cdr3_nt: TGCGCCAGCAGCCAAGATATACGGGAGGAAGCTTTCTTT
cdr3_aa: CASSQDIREEAFF

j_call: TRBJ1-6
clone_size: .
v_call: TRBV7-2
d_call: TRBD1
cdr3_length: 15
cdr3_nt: TGTGCCAGCAGCCTAGTTAGACAGGGGCAATCACCCCTCCACTTT
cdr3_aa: CASSLVRQGQSPLHF

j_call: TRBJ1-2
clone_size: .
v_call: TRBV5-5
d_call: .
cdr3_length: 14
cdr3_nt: TGTGCCAGCAGCTTGGTACAGGTAGACTATGGCTACACCTTC
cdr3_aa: CASSLVQVDYGYTF

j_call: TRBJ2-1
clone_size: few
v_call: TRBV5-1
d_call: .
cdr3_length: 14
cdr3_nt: TGCGCCAGCAGCTTGCCACCAGGAGCGAATGAGCAGTTCTTC
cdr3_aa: CASSLPPGANEQFF

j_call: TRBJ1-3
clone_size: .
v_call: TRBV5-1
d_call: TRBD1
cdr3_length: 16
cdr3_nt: TGCGCCAGCAGCTCGGATTCCAGGGGGCCGGGAAACACCATATATTTT
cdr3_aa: CASSSDSRGPGNTIYF

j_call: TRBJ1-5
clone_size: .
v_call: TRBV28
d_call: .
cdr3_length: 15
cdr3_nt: TGTGCCAGCAGTCCCCAGGGGTACGGCAATCAGCCCCAGCATTTT
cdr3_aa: CASSPQGYGNQPQHF

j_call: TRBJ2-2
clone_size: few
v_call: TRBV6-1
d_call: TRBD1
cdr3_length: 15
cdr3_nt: TGTGCCAGCAGACAGGGGACGGTGAACACCGGGGAGCTGTTTTTT
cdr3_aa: CASRQGTVNTGELFF

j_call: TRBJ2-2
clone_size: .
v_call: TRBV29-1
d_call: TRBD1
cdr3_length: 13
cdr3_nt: TGCAGCGTTGATGGGACAGGGCTCGGGGAGCTGTTTTTT
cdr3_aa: CSVDGTGLGELFF

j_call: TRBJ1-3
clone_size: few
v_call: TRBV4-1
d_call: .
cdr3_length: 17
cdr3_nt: TGCGCCAGCAGCCAAGATGGGGTAGGGGGGCTCGGAAACACCATATATTTT
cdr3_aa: CASSQDGVGGLGNTIYF

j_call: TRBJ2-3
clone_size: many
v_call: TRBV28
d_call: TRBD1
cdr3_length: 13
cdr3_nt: TGTGCCAGCAGTTACACAGGGGAAGATACGCAGTATTTT
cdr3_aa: CASSYTGEDTQYF

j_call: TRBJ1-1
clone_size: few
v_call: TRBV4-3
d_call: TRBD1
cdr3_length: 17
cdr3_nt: TGCGCCAGCAGCCAAGCTCCGGGACAGGTAAAGAACACTGAAGCTTTCTTT
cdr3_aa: CASSQAPGQVKNTEAFF

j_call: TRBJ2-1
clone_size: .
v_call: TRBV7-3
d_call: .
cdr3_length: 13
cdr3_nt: TGTGCCAGCAGCTTAAGTCCTAGCATGGAGCAGTTCTTC
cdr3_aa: CASSLSPSMEQFF

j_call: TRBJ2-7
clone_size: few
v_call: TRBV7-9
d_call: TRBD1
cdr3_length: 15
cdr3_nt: TGTGCCAGCAGCTTCTCACAGGGGACCTTCTACGAGCAGTACTTC
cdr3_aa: CASSFSQGTFYEQYF

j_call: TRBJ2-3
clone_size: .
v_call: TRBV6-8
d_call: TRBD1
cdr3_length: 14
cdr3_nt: TGTGCCAGCAGCGACAGGGAGTTTACAGATACGCAGTATTTT
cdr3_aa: CASSDREFTDTQYF

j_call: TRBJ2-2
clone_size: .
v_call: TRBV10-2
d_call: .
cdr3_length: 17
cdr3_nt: TGCGCCAGCAGTGAGACCGCAGGGCTCGCGAACACCGGGGAGCTGTTTTTT
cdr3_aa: CASSETAGLANTGELFF

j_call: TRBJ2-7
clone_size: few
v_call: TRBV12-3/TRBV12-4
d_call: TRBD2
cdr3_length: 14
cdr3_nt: TGTGCCAGCAGTTCCCGGGCTAGCGGCTACGAGCAGTACTTC
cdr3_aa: CASSSRASGYEQYF

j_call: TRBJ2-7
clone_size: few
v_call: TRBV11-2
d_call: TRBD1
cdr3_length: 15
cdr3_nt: TGTGCCAGCAGCTTTGGGGACAGGGGGAACTACGAGCAGTACTTC
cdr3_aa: CASSFGDRGNYEQYF

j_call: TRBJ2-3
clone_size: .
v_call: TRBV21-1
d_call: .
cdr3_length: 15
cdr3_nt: TGTGCCAGCAGCAAAGGGGACAGGGCGGCAGATACGCAGTATTTT
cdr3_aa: CASSKGDRAADTQYF

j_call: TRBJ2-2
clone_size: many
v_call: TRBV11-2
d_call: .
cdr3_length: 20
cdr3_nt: TGTGCCAGCAGCTTAGATTCGAGAAGGGTCCTTCTAACCCCCCACGGGGAGCTGTTTTTT
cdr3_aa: CASSLDSRRVLLTPHGELFF

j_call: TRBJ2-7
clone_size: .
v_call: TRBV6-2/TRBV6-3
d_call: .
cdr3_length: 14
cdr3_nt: TGTGCCAGCAGGCCGCCTGGGGCGTCCTACGAGCAGTACTTC
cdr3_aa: CASRPPGASYEQYF

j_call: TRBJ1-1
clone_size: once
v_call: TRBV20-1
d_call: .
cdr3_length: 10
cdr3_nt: TGCAGTGCCACGAGTGCTGAAGCTTTCTTT
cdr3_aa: CSATSAEAFF

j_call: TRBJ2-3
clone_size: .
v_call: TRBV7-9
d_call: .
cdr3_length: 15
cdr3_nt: TGTGCCAGCCGATTTCCCAGGGGCCTCACAGATACGCAGTATTTT
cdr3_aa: CASRFPRGLTDTQYF

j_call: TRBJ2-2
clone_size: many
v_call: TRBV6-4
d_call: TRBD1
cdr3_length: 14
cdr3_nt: TGTGCCAGCAGAGGACAGGGGGGGACCGGGGAGCTGTTTTTT
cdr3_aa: CASRGQGGTGELFF

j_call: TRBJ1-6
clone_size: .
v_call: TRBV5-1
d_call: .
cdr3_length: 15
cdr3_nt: TGCGCCAGCAGCTCGGCAGGGTTGTACTCTTCACCCCTCCACTTT
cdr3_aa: CASSSAGLYSSPLHF

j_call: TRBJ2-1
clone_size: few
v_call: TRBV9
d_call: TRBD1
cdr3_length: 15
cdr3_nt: TGTGCCAGCAGCGGAAAGGACTCAGGGGGCCATGAGCAGTTCTTC
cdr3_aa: CASSGKDSGGHEQFF

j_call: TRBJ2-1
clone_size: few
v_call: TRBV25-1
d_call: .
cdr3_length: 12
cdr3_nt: TGTGCCAGCAGTGTCGCCGGACAGGAGCAGTTCTTC
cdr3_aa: CASSVAGQEQFF

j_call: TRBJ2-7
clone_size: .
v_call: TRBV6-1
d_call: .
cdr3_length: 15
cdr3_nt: TGTGCCAGCAGTGAAGCGCCCACGGACTCCTACGAGCAGTACTTC
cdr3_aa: CASSEAPTDSYEQYF

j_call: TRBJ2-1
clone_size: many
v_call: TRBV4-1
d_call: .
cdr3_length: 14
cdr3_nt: TGCGCCAGCAGCCCAAGGTTTCTTGACAATGAGCAGTTCTTC
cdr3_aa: CASSPRFLDNEQFF